These T cell receptor beta chains were read from a single sample in a study of T cells in Graves' hyperthyroidism and ophthalmopathy. MiXCR, run by TCRdb on the multiplex PCR reads, gives a single entry per CDR3 protein. This sample carries some 370,000 distinct CDR3 sequences, approximately 18% of them seen once, and the ten largest clones take around a third. The sample consisted of blood. The receptors originated from a woman in her 30s with Graves' hyperthyroidism that later progressed to Graves' ophthalmopathy. Both conserved end residues are trimmed from each CDR3. Each record gives: V gene, clone size, J gene, CDR3 protein. Some rows have no size entry. The others give once, few or many, or a class for an expanded clone.

TRBV3-1	few	TRBJ1-3	ASSQEGSYGNTIY
TRBV27	.	TRBJ1-1	ASNFYEFTEAF
TRBV20-1	.	TRBJ2-1	SARDHRRPSSEQF
TRBV6-1	many	TRBJ1-2	ASSGDRLYGYT
TRBV18	.	TRBJ2-2	ASSPRLATNTGELF
TRBV19	.	TRBJ2-1	ASSISWGQAINEQF
TRBV28	once	TRBJ2-5	ASGMGREGGRETQY
TRBV10-2	few	TRBJ2-5	ASSDRIGETQY
TRBV2	.	TRBJ1-4	ASISGTTTNEKLF
TRBV20-1	.	TRBJ2-2	SASGRGAEWNGELF
TRBV5-1	.	TRBJ1-2	ASSLDRAIYGYT
TRBV7-2	many	TRBJ2-1	ASSSPSGRASNEQF
TRBV6-1	few	TRBJ2-7	ASSNQGVGDEQY
TRBV20-1	many	TRBJ2-7	STDTTGDLNEQY
TRBV5-1	few	TRBJ2-2	ASSLASGNTGELF
TRBV19	.	TRBJ1-6	ASSMLSQGASPLH
TRBV19	.	TRBJ2-1	ASSDRDRFIGGSYNEQF
TRBV6-2/TRBV6-3	few	TRBJ2-1	ASSYPGLAGHEQF
TRBV28	many	TRBJ2-1	ASSIGTSGGPGRNEQF
TRBV10-3	many	TRBJ2-5	AISEEPEQGTQY
TRBV5-6	few	TRBJ2-3	ASSPGTGVGDTQY
TRBV3-1	.	TRBJ2-7	ASSQPPLGRVFGGEQY
TRBV15	.	TRBJ2-7	ATSRRTEANYEQY
TRBV10-3	.	TRBJ1-5	AINGDFNQPQH
TRBV7-9	few	TRBJ2-7	ASSLVTSEQY
TRBV27	many	TRBJ1-5	ASSVLGSNQPQH
TRBV18	many	TRBJ2-5	ASSRTGPSAAREGETQY
TRBV27	many	TRBJ2-5	ASSVRLQETQY
TRBV12-5	many	TRBJ2-7	ASALGEGLTYEQY
TRBV28	many	TRBJ2-7	ASSLLLEQY
TRBV6-1	many	TRBJ1-6	ASKRGFGSPLH
TRBV10-3	few	TRBJ2-1	AITNTSGRYNEQF
TRBV5-1	few	TRBJ2-7	ASSLGTGVDEQY
TRBV3-1	many	TRBJ1-1	ASSPKGRTEAF
TRBV19	few	TRBJ2-1	ASSSFAAVLYNEQF
TRBV20-1	many	TRBJ2-4	SARGVGARDIQY
TRBV9	few	TRBJ2-1	ASNSGRARGEQF
TRBV13	.	TRBJ1-2	ASSPGVRGYYGYT
TRBV7-9	many	TRBJ1-1	ASSLDGANTEAF
TRBV4-1	.	TRBJ2-1	ASSQVTNEQF
TRBV11-2	many	TRBJ2-1	ASSLDARWNDEQF
TRBV11-2	many	TRBJ2-1	ASSQGLASNEQF
TRBV24-1	many	TRBJ1-5	ATSGTGAARPQH
TRBV6-1	.	TRBJ2-3	ASSTGLGGPDTQY